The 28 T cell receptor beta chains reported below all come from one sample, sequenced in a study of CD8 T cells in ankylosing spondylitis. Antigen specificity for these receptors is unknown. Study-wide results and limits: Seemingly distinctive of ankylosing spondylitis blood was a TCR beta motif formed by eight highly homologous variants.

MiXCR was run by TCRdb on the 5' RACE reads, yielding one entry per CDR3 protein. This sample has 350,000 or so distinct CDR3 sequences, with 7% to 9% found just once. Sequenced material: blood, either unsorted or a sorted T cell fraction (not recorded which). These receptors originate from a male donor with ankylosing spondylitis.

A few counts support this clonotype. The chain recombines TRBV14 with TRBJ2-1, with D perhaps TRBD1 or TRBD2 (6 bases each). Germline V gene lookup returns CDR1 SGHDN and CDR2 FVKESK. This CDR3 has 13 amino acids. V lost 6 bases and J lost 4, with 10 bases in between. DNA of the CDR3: TGTGCCAGCAGACGGAGGGGGTACAATGAGCAGTTCTTC. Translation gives CASRRRGYNEQFF.

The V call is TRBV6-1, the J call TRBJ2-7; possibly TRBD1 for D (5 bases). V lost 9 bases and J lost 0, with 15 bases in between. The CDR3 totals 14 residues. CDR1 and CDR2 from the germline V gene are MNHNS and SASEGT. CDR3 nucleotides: TGTGCCAGTTGGGGCGGCTATGTCTCCTACGAGCAGTACTTC. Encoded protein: CASWGGYVSYEQYF.

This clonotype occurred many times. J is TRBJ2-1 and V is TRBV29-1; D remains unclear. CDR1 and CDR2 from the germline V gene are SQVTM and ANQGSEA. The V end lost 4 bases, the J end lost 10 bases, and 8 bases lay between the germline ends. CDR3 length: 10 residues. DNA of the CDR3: TGCAGCGTTGGCTCGCGCGAGCAGTTCTTC. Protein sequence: CSVGSREQFF.

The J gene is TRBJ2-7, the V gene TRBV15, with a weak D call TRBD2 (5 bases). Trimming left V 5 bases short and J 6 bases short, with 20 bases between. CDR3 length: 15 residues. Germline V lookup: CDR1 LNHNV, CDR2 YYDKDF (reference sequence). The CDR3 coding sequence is TGTGCCACCAGCCCATCGGGATCTCTATTTGTCGAGCAGTACTTC. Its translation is CATSPSGSLFVEQYF.

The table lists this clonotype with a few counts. The CDR3 reads CSARKERAGGPEQYF. CDR3 bases: TGCAGTGCTAGGAAAGAACGGGCGGGAGGCCCCGAGCAGTACTTC. V and J are TRBV20-1 and TRBJ2-7; TRBD2 matches 8 bases. From germline, CDR1 is DFQATT and CDR2 SNEGSKA (reference sequence). CDR3 length: 15 amino acids. V lost 3 bases and J lost 6; bases outside the gene matches: 13.

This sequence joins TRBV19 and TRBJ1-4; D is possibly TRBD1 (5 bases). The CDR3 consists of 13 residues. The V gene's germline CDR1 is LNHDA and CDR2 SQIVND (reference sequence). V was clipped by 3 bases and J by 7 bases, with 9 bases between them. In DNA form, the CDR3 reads TGTGCCAGTAGTATGAAGGGGTTTGAAAAACTGTTTTTT. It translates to CASSMKGFEKLFF.

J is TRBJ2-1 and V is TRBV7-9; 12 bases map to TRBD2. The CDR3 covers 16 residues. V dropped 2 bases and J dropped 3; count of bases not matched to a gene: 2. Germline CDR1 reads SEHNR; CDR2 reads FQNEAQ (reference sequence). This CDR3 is CASSLRLAGVYNEQFF. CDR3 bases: TGTGCCAGCAGCTTAAGACTAGCGGGAGTCTACAATGAGCAGTTCTTC.

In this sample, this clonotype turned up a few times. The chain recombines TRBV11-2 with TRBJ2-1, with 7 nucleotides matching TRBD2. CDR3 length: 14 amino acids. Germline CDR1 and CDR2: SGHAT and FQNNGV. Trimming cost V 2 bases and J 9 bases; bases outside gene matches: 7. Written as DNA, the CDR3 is TGTGCCAGCAGCTTAAGGGAGGGGTGGCTTGAGCAGTTCTTC. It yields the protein CASSLREGWLEQFF.

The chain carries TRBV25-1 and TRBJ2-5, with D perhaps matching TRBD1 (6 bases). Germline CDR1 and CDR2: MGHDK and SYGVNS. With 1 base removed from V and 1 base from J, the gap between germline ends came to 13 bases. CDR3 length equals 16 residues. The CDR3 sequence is CASSELGTPSQETQYF. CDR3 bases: TGTGCCAGCAGTGAATTGGGGACACCTTCCCAAGAGACCCAGTACTTC.

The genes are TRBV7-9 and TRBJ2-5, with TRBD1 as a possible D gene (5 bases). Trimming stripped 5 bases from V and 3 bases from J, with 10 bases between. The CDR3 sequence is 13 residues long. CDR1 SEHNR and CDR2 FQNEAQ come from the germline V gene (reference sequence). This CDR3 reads CASSDRQKETQYF. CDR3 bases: TGTGCCAGCAGCGACCGACAGAAAGAGACCCAGTACTTC. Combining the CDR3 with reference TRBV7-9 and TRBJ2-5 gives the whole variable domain DTGVSQNPRHKITKRGQNVTFRCDPISEHNRLYWYRQTLGQGPEFLTYFQNEAQLEKSRLLSDRFSAERPKGSFSTLEIQRTEQGDSAMYLCASSDRQKETQYFGPGTRLLVL.

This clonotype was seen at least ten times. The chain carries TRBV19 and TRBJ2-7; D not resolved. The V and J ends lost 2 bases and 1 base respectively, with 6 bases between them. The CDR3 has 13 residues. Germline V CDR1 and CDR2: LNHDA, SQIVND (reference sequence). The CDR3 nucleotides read TGTGCCAGTAGTATACCCGGGTCCTACGAGCAGTACTTC. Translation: CASSIPGSYEQYF. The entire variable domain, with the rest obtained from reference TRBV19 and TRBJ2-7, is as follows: DGGITQSPKYLFRKEGQNVTLSCEQNLNHDAMYWYRQDPGQGLRLIYYSQIVNDFQKGDIAEGYSVSREKKESFPLTVTSAQKNPTAFYLCASSIPGSYEQYFGPGTRLTVT.

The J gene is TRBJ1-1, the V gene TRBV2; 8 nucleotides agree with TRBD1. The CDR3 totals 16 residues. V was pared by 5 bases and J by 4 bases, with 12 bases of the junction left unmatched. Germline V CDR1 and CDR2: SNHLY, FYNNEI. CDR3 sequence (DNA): TGTGCCAGCAGTTCGTACGCAGGGGGCGTTAGCACTGAAGCTTTCTTT. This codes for CASSSYAGGVSTEAFF.

CDR3 sequence reads: CATLLGLAGQETQYF. The CDR3 DNA reads TGTGCCACCCTTTTGGGGCTAGCCGGCCAAGAGACCCAGTACTTC. The J gene is TRBJ2-5, the V gene TRBV10-3, with D possibly called TRBD1 or TRBD2 (5 bases each). Trimming removed 10 bases from V and 1 base from J, with 19 bases in between. The CDR3 extends over 15 amino acids. Germline V gene lookup returns CDR1 ENHRY and CDR2 SYGVKD.

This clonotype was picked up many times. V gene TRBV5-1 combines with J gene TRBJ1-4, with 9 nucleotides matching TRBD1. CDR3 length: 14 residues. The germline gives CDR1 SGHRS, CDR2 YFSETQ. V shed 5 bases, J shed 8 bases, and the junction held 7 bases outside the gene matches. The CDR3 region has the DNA TGCGCCAGCAGGCGGGACAGGGTAGAAGAAAAACTGTTTTTT. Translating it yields CASRRDRVEEKLFF.

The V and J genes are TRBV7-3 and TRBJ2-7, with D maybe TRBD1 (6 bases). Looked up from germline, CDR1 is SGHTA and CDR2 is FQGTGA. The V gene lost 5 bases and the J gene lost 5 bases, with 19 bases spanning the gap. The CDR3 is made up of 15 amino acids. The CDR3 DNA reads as TGTGCCAGCAGCCCCTTGGGGGCCGTTTTCCACGAGCAGTACTTC. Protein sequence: CASSPLGAVFHEQYF.

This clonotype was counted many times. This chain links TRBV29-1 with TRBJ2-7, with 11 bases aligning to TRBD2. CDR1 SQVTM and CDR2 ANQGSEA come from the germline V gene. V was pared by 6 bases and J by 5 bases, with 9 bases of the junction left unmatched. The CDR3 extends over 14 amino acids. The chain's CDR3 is CSVEGLADAHEQYF. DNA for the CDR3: TGCAGCGTGGAGGGACTAGCGGATGCCCACGAGCAGTACTTC.

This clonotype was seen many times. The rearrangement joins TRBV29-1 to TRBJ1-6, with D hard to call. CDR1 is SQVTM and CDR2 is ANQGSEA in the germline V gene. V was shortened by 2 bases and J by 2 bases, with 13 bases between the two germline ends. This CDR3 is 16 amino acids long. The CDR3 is CSVERSGKPYNSPLHF. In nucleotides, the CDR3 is TGCAGCGTTGAAAGATCCGGGAAACCCTATAATTCACCCCTCCACTTT.

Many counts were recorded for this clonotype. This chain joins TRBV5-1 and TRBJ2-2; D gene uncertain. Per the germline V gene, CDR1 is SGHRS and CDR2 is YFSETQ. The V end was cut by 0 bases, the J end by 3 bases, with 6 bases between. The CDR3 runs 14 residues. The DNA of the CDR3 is TGCGCCAGCAGCTTGGGTACGGACACCGGGGAGCTGTTTTTT. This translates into CASSLGTDTGELFF.

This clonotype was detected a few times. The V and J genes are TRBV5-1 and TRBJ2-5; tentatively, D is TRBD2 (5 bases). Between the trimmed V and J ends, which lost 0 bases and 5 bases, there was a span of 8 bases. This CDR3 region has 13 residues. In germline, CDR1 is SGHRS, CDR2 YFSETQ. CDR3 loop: CASSLVGVETQYF. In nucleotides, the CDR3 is TGCGCCAGCAGCTTGGTGGGAGTGGAGACCCAGTACTTC.

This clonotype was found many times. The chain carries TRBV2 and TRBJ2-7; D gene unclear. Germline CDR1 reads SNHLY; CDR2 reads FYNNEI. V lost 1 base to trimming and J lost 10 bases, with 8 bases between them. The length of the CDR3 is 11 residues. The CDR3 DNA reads TGTGCCAGCAGTGAAGGCCCCCAACAGTACTTC. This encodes CASSEGPQQYF. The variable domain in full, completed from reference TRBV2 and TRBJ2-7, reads EPEVTQTPSHQVTQMGQEVILRCVPISNHLYFYWYRQILGQKVEFLVSFYNNEISEKSEIFDDQFSVERPDGSNFTLKIRSTKLEDSAMYFCASSEGPQQYFGPGTRLTVT.

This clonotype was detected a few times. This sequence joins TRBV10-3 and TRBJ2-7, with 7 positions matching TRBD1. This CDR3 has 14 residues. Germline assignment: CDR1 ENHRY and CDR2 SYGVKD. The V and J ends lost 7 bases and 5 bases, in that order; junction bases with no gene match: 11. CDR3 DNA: TGTGCCATCAAACCGACAGGGATGACGGACGAGCAGTACTTC. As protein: CAIKPTGMTDEQYF.

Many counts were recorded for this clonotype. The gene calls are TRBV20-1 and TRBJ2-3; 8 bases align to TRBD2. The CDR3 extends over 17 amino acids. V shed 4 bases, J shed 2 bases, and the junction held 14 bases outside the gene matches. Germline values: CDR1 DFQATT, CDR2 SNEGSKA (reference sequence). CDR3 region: CSATTSEPIYHTDTQYF. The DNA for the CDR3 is TGCAGTGCTACGACTAGCGAGCCGATATATCACACAGATACGCAGTATTTT.

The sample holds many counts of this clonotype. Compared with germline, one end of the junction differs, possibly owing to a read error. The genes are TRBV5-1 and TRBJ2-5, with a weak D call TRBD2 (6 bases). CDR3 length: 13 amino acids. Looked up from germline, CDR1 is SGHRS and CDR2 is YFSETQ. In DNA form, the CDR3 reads TGTGCCAGCAGCTTGGGGGGAGAAGAGACCCAGTACTTC. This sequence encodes CASSLGGEETQYF.

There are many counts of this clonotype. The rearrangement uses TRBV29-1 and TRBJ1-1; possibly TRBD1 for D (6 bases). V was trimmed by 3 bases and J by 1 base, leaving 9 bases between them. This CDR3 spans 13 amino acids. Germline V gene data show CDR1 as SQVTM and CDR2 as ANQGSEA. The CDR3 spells CSVDGGANTEAFF. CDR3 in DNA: TGCAGCGTTGATGGGGGCGCGAACACTGAAGCTTTCTTT.

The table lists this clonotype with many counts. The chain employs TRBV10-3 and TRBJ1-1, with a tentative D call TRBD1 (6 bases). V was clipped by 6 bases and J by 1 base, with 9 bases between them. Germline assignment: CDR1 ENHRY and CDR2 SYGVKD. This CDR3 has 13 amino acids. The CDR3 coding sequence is TGTGCCATCAGCGGACAGTGGAACACTGAAGCTTTCTTT. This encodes CAISGQWNTEAFF.

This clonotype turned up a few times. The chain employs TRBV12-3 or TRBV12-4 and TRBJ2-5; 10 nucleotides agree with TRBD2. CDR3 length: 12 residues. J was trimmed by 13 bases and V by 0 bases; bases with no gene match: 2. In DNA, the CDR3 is TGTGCCAGCAGTTTAGCACTAGCGGGGCCGTACTTC. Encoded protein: CASSLALAGPYF.

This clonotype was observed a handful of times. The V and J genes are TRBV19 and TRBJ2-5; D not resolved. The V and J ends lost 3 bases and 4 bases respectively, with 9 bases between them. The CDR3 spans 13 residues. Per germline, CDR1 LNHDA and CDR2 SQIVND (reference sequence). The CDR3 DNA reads TGTGCCAGTAGTATCCAGGACGGAGAGACCCAGTACTTC. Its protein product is CASSIQDGETQYF.

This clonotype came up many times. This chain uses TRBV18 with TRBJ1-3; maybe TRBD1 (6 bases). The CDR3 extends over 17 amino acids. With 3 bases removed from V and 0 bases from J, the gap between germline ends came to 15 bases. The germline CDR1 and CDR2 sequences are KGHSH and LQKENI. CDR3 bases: TGTGCCAGCTCACCCTCTATGACAGGATACTCTGGAAACACCATATATTTT. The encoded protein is CASSPSMTGYSGNTIYF.